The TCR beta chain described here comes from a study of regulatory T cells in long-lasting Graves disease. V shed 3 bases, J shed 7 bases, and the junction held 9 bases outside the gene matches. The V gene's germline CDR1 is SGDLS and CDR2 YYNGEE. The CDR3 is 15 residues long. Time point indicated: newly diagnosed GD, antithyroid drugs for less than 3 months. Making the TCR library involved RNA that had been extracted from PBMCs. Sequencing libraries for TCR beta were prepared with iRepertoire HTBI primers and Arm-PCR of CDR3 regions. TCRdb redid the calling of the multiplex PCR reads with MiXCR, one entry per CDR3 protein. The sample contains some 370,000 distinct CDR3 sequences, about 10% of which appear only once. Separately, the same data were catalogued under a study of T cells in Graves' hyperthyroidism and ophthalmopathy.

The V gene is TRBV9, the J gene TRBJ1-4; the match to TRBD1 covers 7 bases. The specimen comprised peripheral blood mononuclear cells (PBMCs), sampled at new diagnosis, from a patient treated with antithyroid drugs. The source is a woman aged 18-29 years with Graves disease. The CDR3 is CASSATTGSGEKLFF. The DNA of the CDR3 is TGTGCCAGCAGCGCTACGACAGGGTCCGGTGAAAAACTGTTTTTT. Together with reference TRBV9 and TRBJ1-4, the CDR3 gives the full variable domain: DSGVTQTPKHLITATGQRVTLRCSPRSGDLSVYWYQQSLDQGLQFLIQYYNGEERAKGNILERFSAQQFPDLHSELNLSSLELGDSALYFCASSATTGSGEKLFFGSGTQLSVL.